The text below deals with one T cell receptor beta chain. The table lists this clone with a few counts. It has no known antigen specificity. Base-call qualities are not available, and no considerably larger clone is one nucleotide away. The entire amount of isolated RNA was reverse transcribed using the High Capacity cDNA Reverse Transcription Kit, so the sequenced TCRB transcripts were expressed ones. Deep immunoSEQ sequencing was applied to naive, central memory and regulatory T cell samples, giving an average of about 3.7 million total reads per sample. Sorted cells were lysed in RLT buffer and RNA was extracted with DNase-treated RNeasy Micro or Mini kits, depending on cell number. To prevent cross-contamination, each cell subset was processed individually, whereas patient and healthy donor samples were processed jointly. The immunoSEQ multiplex PCR was used to amplify TCRB sequences from cDNA, generating 87-bp fragments that spanned the CDR3 region. Amplicons were sequenced on the Illumina HiSeq platform. Concerning the study's data processing: PCR bias was computationally corrected using synthetic template baselines, reads within Hamming distance 2 were collapsed, and singletons that could not be merged were discarded. Reads were aligned to IMGT to assign V, D and J genes, CDR3 length, and insertions or deletions at six rearrangement sites. Within each subset, clonotype counts were normalized to sorted cell number, and only after that were true diversity and Gini coefficients computed with the tcR R package. The overlap coefficient, calculated on TCRB nucleotide sequences, was used to quantify repertoire sharing. TCRdb provides this immuneACCESS table in a form limited to in-frame rearrangements. Some clones are lacking; in checked studies, under half of them reflect an unresolved V gene, and why the rest are absent is not known. V and J calls and clone size are those listed in that table; D and trimming were worked out from the DNA. This sample holds 41,000 or so clones; 66% were observed only once. The ten largest clones add up to 1.5% to 2% of the sample.

V lost 5 bases and J lost 1 base; the stretch between them is 17 bases long. Taken from the germline V gene (reference sequence), the CDR1 and CDR2 loops are MNHNY and SVGAGI. The CDR3 runs 16 amino acids, cysteine and phenylalanine included. The retained sequence is limited to the CDR3, 48 bases, with the frame set at the first base. This sample was included in a study of beta chain features in type 1 diabetes (dated by TCRdb to the late 2010s). Study-level background: No differences in mean age, gender distribution, total cell number or subset yield were found between patients and healthy donors. A total of 107,917,701 sorted cells were examined across all samples, and a strong correlation was observed between cell number per subset and RNA yield. In the study, recently diagnosed type 1 diabetes patients and matched healthy donors were compared on the TCRB repertoires of their sorted circulating CD4+ T cell subsets. Whereas all 30 or so donors provided naive and central memory subsets, regulatory and stem cell-like memory subsets were isolated from just 8 patients and roughly 8 healthy donors. Paper-wide results and their limitations: Only small numbers of individuals were included in the HLA sub-analyses, which left unresolved whether HLA type had any influence on TCRB rearrangement. At VDJ recombination sites, type 1 diabetes patients had fewer insertions and more deleted nucleotides, which implies abnormalities in thymic rearrangement. The naive, central memory and regulatory TCRB repertoires appeared to resemble one another more closely among patients than among healthy donors. PCR may preferentially amplify shorter templates, but because patient and control samples were amplified and corrected together, any resulting skew would affect both groups equally. Because cDNA was sequenced instead of genomic DNA, highly expressing activated cells could be over-represented, though the groups showed no difference in activation or CD3 levels. Type 1 diabetes patients showed a moderate but significant shortening of TCRB CDR3 length in all four CD4+ subsets.

Each donor gave one peripheral blood draw, about 110 mL on average, collected into heparinised tubes. Naive, central memory, regulatory and stem cell-like memory CD4+ T cells were sorted on a BD FACSAria II using a panel including CD45RO, CCR7, CD25, CD127, CD95 and CD27. A purity above 98% was achieved for all sorted populations. PBMCs were separated immediately by Lymphoprep density gradient centrifugation and were stained directly, without being cultured. So that batch effects would be minimized, each experiment stained and sorted samples in pairs, pairing one healthy donor with one patient. Sequenced: Tregs from blood. The cell subset or site label of this sample denotes: regulatory CD4+ T cells. The clonotype originates from a man aged 25-40 years with type 1 diabetes. Some clones in this sample may be carry-over from other donors' samples. The chain joins TRBV6-6 to TRBJ2-5; tentative D gene TRBD2, with 6 bases matching. The base sequence is TGTGCCAGCAGTCTTCAGGACTACTTTGTCCAAGAGACCCAGTACTTC. It specifies CASSLQDYFVQETQYF.